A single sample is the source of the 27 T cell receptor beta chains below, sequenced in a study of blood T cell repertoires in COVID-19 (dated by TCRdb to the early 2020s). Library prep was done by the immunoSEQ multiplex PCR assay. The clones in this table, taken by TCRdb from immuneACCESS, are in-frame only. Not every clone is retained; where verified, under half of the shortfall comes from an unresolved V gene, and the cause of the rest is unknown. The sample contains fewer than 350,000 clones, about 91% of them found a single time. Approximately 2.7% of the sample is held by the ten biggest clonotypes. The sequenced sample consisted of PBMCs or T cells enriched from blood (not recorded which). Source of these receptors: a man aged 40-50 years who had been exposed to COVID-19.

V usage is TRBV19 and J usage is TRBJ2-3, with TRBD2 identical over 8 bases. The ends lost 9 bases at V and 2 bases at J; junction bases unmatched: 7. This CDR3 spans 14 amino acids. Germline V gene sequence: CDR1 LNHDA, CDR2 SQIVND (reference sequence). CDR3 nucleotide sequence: TGTGCCAGCGCGGGAGGATCCTACACAGATACGCAGTATTTT. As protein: CASAGGSYTDTQYF.

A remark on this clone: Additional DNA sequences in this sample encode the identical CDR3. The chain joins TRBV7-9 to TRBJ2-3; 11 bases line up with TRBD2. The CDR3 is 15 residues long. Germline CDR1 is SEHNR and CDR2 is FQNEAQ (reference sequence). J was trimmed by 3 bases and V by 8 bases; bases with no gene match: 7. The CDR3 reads CASGLTSGMTDTQYF. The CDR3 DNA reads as TGTGCCAGCGGACTGACTAGCGGGATGACAGATACGCAGTATTTT. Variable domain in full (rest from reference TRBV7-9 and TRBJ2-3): DTGVSQNPRHKITKRGQNVTFRCDPISEHNRLYWYRQTLGQGPEFLTYFQNEAQLEKSRLLSDRFSAERPKGSFSTLEIQRTEQGDSAMYLCASGLTSGMTDTQYFGPGTRLTVL.

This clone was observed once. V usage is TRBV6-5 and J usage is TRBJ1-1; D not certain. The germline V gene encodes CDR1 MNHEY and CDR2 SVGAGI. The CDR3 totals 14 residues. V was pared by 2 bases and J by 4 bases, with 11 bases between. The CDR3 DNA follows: TGTGCCAGCAGTTACCTGCGAGGAGTCACTGAAGCTTTCTTT. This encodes CASSYLRGVTEAFF.

Here the CDR3 DNA reads TGTGCCAGCAGTGACACAGGATTGAGGGAAAAACTGTTTTTT. Translating it yields CASSDTGLREKLFF. The chain has TRBV6-1 and TRBJ1-4, with D possibly being TRBD1 (5 bases). This CDR3 has 14 residues. Germline V gene sequence: CDR1 MNHNS, CDR2 SASEGT. V was cut by 3 bases and J by 8 bases, with 13 bases left in between.

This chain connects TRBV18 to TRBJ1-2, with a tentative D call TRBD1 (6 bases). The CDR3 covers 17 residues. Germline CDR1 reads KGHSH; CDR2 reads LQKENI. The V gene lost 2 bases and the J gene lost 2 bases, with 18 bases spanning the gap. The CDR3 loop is CASSPVGRSGTNYGYTF. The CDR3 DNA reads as TGTGCCAGCTCACCAGTGGGGAGAAGTGGGACAAACTATGGCTACACCTTC.

The chain's CDR3 is CASSFDNPRNTEAFF. The CDR3 DNA follows: TGTGCCAGCAGTTTCGATAACCCCAGGAACACTGAAGCTTTCTTT. The chain uses TRBV28 and TRBJ1-1; the D is unclear. This CDR3 has 15 amino acids. The germline CDR1 and CDR2 sequences are MDHEN and SYDVKM. Trimming left V 3 bases short and J 1 base short, with 12 bases between.

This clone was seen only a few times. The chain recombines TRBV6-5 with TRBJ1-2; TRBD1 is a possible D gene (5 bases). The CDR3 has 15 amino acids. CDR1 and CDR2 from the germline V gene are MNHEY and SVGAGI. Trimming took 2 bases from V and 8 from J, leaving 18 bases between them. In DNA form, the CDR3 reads TGTGCCAGCAGTTACCTAGGGAGGGGATCGGAGGGCTACACCTTC. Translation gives CASSYLGRGSEGYTF.

The CDR3 DNA is TGTGCCACGGACAGGGTAGGTGGCAATCAGCCCCAGCATTTT. Protein sequence: CATDRVGGNQPQHF. The chain carries TRBV27 and TRBJ1-5; 8 nucleotides line up with TRBD1. The germline CDR1 and CDR2 sequences are MNHEY and SMNVEV (reference sequence). The CDR3 has 14 amino acids. The V gene end was trimmed by 10 bases and the J gene end by 2 bases; junction bases not matched to a gene: 7.

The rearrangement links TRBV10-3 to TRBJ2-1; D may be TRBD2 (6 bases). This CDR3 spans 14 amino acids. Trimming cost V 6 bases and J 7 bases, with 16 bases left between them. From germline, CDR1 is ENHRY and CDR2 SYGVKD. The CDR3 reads CAISSSSVANEQFF. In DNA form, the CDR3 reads TGTGCCATCAGCTCCTCTAGCGTGGCTAATGAGCAGTTCTTC.

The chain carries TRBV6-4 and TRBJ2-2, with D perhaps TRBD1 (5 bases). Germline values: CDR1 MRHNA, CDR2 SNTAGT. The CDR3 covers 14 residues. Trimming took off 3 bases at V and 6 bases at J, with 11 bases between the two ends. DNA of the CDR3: TGTGCCAGCAGTGAACAGGAATCCCCCGGGGAGCTGTTTTTT. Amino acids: CASSEQESPGELFF.

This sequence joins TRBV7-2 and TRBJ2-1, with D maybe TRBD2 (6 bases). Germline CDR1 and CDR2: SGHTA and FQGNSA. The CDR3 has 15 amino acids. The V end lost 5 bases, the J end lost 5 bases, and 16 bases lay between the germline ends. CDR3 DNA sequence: TGTGCCAGCAGCCCATTTGGGCGGGGTAACAATGAGCAGTTCTTC. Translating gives CASSPFGRGNNEQFF.

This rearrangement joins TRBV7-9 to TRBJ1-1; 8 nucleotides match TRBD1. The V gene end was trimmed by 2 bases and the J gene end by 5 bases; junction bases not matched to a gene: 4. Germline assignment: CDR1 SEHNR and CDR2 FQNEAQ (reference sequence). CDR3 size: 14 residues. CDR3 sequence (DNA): TGTGCCAGCAGCTTACAGGGGGCGGAAACTGAAGCTTTCTTT. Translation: CASSLQGAETEAFF.

The CDR3 bases are TGCGCCAGCAGCGACAGGGGATCCTACGAGCAGTACTTC. This codes for CASSDRGSYEQYF. The chain uses TRBV5-1 and TRBJ2-7; 8 positions agree with TRBD1. Germline loops: CDR1 SGHRS, CDR2 YFSETQ. V lost 4 bases, J lost 1 base, and 1 base stayed unmatched. This CDR3 contains 13 residues.

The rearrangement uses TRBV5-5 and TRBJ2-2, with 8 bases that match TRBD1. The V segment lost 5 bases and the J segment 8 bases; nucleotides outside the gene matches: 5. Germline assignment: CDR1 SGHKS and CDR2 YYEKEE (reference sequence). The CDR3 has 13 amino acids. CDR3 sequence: CASRTGDVGELFF. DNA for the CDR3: TGTGCCAGCAGGACAGGGGATGTAGGGGAGCTGTTTTTT.

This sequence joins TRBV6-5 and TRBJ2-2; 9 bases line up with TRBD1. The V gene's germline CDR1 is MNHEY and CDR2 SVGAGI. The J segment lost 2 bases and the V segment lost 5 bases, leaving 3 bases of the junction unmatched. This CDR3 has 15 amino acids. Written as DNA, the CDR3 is TGTGCCAGCAGTCGGGACAGGGTAAACACCGGGGAGCTGTTTTTT. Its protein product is CASSRDRVNTGELFF.

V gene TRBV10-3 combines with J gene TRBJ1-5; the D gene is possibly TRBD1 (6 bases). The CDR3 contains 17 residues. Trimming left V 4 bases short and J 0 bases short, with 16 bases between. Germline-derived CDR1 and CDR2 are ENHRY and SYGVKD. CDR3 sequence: CAISGGDRRNSNQPQHF. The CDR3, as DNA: TGTGCCATCAGTGGGGGAGACAGGAGAAATAGCAATCAGCCCCAGCATTTT.

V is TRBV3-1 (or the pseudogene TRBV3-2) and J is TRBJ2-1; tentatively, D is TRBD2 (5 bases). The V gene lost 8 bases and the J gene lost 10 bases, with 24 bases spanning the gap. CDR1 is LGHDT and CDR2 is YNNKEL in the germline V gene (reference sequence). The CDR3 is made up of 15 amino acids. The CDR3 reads CASEGSTTRLGEQFF. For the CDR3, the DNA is TGTGCCAGCGAGGGTAGCACGACCCGATTGGGAGAGCAGTTCTTC.

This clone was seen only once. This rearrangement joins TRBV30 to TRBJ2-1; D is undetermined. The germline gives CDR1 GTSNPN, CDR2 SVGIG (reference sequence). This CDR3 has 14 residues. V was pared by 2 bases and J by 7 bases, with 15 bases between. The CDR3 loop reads CAWSTADRQNEQFF. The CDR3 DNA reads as TGTGCCTGGAGTACAGCTGACCGGCAAAATGAGCAGTTCTTC.

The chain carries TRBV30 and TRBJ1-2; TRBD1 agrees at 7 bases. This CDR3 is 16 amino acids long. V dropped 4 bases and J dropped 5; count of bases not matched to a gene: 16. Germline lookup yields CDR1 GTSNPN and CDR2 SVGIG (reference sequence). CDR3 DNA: TGTGCCTGGAACAAGGCCGGCAGGGGGACTGGATATGGCTACACCTTC. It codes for CAWNKAGRGTGYGYTF.

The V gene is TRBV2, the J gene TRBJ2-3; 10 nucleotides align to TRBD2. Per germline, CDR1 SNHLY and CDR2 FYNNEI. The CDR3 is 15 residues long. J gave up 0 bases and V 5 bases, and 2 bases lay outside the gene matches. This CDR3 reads CASSTSGKSTDTQYF. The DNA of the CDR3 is TGTGCCAGCAGTACTAGCGGGAAAAGCACAGATACGCAGTATTTT.

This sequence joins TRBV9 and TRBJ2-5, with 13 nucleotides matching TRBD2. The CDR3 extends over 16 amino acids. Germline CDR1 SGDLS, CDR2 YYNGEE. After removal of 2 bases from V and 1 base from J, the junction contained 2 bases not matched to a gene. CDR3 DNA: TGTGCCAGCAGCGTGGGGACTAGCGGGATCCAAGAGACCCAGTACTTC. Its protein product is CASSVGTSGIQETQYF.

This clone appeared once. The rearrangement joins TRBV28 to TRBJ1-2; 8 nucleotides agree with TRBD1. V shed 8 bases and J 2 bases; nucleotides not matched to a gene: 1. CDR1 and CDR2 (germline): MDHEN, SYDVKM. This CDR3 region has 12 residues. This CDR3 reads CASGDRNYGYTF. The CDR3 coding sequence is TGTGCCAGCGGGGACAGGAACTATGGCTACACCTTC.

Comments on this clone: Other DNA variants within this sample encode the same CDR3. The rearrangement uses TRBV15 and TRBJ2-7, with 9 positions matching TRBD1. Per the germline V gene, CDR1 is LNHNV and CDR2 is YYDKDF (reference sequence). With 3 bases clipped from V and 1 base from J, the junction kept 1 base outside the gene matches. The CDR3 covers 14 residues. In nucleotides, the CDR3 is TGTGCCACCAGCAGCGGGACAGGGTCCTACGAGCAGTACTTC. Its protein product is CATSSGTGSYEQYF.

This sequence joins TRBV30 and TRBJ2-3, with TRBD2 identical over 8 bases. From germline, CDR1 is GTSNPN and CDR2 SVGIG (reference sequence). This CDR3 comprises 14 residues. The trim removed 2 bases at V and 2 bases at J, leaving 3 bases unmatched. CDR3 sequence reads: CAWSKLAVTDTQYF. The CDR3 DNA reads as TGTGCCTGGAGTAAACTAGCGGTCACAGATACGCAGTATTTT. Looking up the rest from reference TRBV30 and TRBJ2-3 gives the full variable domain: SQTIHQWPATLVQPVGSPLSLECTVEGTSNPNLYWYRQAAGRGLQLLFYSVGIGQISSEVPQNLSASRPQDRQFILSSKKLLLSDSGFYLCAWSKLAVTDTQYFGPGTRLTVL.

CDR3 coding DNA: TGTGCCGTGGGGGGACGCATAGATAATTCACCCCTCCACTTT. Translation gives CAVGGRIDNSPLHF. The V and J genes are TRBV24-1 and TRBJ1-6, with D maybe TRBD1 (5 bases). The germline CDR1 and CDR2 sequences are KGHDR and SFDVKD. This CDR3 has 14 residues. Trimming removed 12 bases at V and 5 bases at J, with 16 bases between.

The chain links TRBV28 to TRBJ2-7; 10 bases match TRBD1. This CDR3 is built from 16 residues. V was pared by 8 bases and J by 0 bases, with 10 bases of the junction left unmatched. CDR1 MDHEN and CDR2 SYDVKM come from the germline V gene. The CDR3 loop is CASRRGGDRGSYEQYF. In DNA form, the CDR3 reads TGTGCCAGCCGAAGAGGGGGGGACAGGGGCTCCTACGAGCAGTACTTC. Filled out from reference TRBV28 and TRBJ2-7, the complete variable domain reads DVKVTQSSRYLVKRTGEKVFLECVQDMDHENMFWYRQDPGLGLRLIYFSYDVKMKEKGDIPEGYSVSREKKERFSLILESASTNQTSMYLCASRRGGDRGSYEQYFGPGTRLTVT.

CDR3 bases: TGTGCCAGCAGCTGGTTAGGGGGAACCAAAAACATTCAGTACTTC. It yields the protein CASSWLGGTKNIQYF. The chain combines TRBV5-6 with TRBJ2-4; D is possibly TRBD1 (6 bases). Germline lookup yields CDR1 SGHDT and CDR2 YYEEEE. The V end lost 3 bases, the J end lost 2 bases, and 12 bases lay between the germline ends. There are 15 residues in the CDR3.